These 20 T cell receptor beta chains share one sample of origin, sequenced in a study of control samples from healthy donors and cancer patients. The protocol was immunoSEQ multiplex PCR, while the TCRdb copy is restricted to in-frame clones and leaves out a portion. The sample records over 150,000 clones, around 95% being singletons. The sequencing input was blood. The receptor set was obtained from a middle-aged man in good health.

The V and J genes are TRBV19 and TRBJ1-1; tentative D call: TRBD1 (5 bases). Germline loops: CDR1 LNHDA, CDR2 SQIVND (reference sequence). The CDR3 spans 14 residues. The V gene lost 6 bases and the J gene lost 1 base, with 12 bases spanning the gap. CDR3 sequence: CASRDKRGNTEAFF. CDR3 in DNA: TGTGCCAGTAGGGATAAGAGGGGGAACACTGAAGCTTTCTTT.

This rearrangement joins TRBV28 to TRBJ1-4; no clear D gene. Trimming took off 6 bases at V and 7 bases at J, with 9 bases between the two ends. The length of the CDR3 is 12 residues. The germline V gene has CDR1 MDHEN and CDR2 SYDVKM. CDR3 in amino acids: CASSLNIEKLFF. Here the CDR3 DNA reads TGTGCCAGCAGCCTGAACATTGAAAAACTGTTTTTT.

The chain carries TRBV12-3 or TRBV12-4 and TRBJ1-2; D unclear. V was trimmed by 1 base and J by 4 bases, leaving 7 bases between them. The CDR3 covers 13 residues. The CDR3 is CASSLGFSYGYTF. CDR3 coding DNA: TGTGCCAGCAGTTTAGGGTTCAGCTATGGCTACACCTTC.

This rearrangement joins TRBV6-5 to TRBJ1-2, with a tentative D call TRBD1 (5 bases). With 8 bases removed from V and 0 bases from J, the gap between germline ends came to 10 bases. The CDR3 contains 13 residues. The V gene's germline CDR1 is MNHEY and CDR2 SVGAGI. The CDR3 sequence is CASCKTANYGYTF. The CDR3 DNA follows: TGTGCCAGCTGCAAGACAGCTAACTATGGCTACACCTTC.

This chain links TRBV4-1 with TRBJ2-7, with D hard to call. CDR3 length: 14 amino acids. Germline loops: CDR1 MGHRA, CDR2 YSYEKL. V was cut by 0 bases and J by 3 bases, with 9 bases left in between. The CDR3 DNA is TGCGCCAGCAGCCAAGACTGGACCCTCTACGAGCAGTACTTC. Its protein product is CASSQDWTLYEQYF.

This chain links TRBV5-6 with TRBJ1-4, with TRBD1 matching 9 bases. The CDR3 has 16 amino acids. Losses at the gene ends were 2 bases for V and 7 bases for J; bases not matched to a gene: 9. The germline V gene has CDR1 SGHDT and CDR2 YYEEEE. As DNA, the CDR3 is TGTGCCAGCAGCTTTTGGGCGACAGGGGGTTTTGAAAAACTGTTTTTT. It yields the protein CASSFWATGGFEKLFF. Drawing the rest from reference TRBV5-6 and TRBJ1-4, the complete variable domain is DAGVTQSPTHLIKTRGQQVTLRCSPKSGHDTVSWYQQALGQGPQFIFQYYEEEERQRGNFPDRFSGHQFPNYSSELNVNALLLGDSALYLCASSFWATGGFEKLFFGSGTQLSVL.

This chain connects TRBV4-1 to TRBJ1-1; 7 nucleotides line up with TRBD1. V gave up 3 bases and J gave up 1 base; unmatched junction bases: 8. The V gene's germline CDR1 is MGHRA and CDR2 YSYEKL. This CDR3 is 16 amino acids long. CDR3 nucleotides: TGCGCCAGCAGCCAGCCTAGACAGGGCTCGAACACTGAAGCTTTCTTT. As protein: CASSQPRQGSNTEAFF.

This clone was detected only a few times. The V call is TRBV7-3, the J call TRBJ2-3; 8 bases line up with TRBD2. CDR3 length: 17 residues. J was trimmed by 0 bases and V by 5 bases; bases with no gene match: 10. Germline V CDR1 and CDR2: SGHTA, FQGTGA. The CDR3 DNA reads TGTGCCAGCAGCCCAGGGCCGGGACTAGGGAGCACAGATACGCAGTATTTT. Translated, it gives CASSPGPGLGSTDTQYF.

The chain carries TRBV19 and TRBJ1-2; D uncertain. The CDR3 extends over 15 amino acids. V dropped 5 bases and J dropped 2 bases, with 15 bases sitting between them. Germline V CDR1 and CDR2: LNHDA, SQIVND (reference sequence). The CDR3 DNA is TGTGCCAGTAGTCTCCCGACGGGAGGGAACTATGGCTACACCTTC. It specifies CASSLPTGGNYGYTF.

This chain uses TRBV7-2 with TRBJ2-3; D remains ambiguous. This CDR3 contains 15 residues. V lost 5 bases, J lost 2 bases, and 14 bases lay in between. Germline CDR1 is SGHTA and CDR2 is FQGNSA. The CDR3 protein is CASSPRVIITDTQYF. DNA for the CDR3: TGTGCCAGCAGCCCCAGAGTGATCATCACAGATACGCAGTATTTT.

V usage is TRBV6-1 and J usage is TRBJ1-1; D might be TRBD1 (5 bases). This CDR3 contains 16 residues. Germline assignment: CDR1 MNHNS and CDR2 SASEGT. Trimming took off 0 bases at V and 8 bases at J, with 19 bases between the two ends. CDR3 nucleotide sequence: TGTGCCAGCAGTGAAGCGGGGGGGAACCTTTGGGCGGAAGCTTTCTTT. It specifies CASSEAGGNLWAEAFF.

This clone was recorded only once. The chain employs TRBV2 and TRBJ2-3, with 9 positions matching TRBD2. The CDR3 totals 16 residues. CDR1 is SNHLY and CDR2 is FYNNEI in the germline V gene. The V gene end was trimmed by 1 base and the J gene end by 6 bases; junction bases not matched to a gene: 8. The CDR3 spells CASSEEGLAVGDTQYF. Written as DNA, the CDR3 is TGTGCCAGCAGTGAAGAGGGACTAGCAGTGGGTGATACGCAGTATTTT.

J is TRBJ1-1 and V is TRBV27; tentative D call: TRBD1 (5 bases). The CDR3 sequence is 12 residues long. Germline V lookup: CDR1 MNHEY, CDR2 SMNVEV (reference sequence). V lost 5 bases to trimming and J lost 6 bases, with 10 bases between them. The CDR3 spells CASSPGTPEAFF. DNA for the CDR3: TGTGCCAGCAGTCCCGGGACCCCTGAAGCTTTCTTT.

The chain recombines TRBV9 with TRBJ2-7; no firm D call. The germline gives CDR1 SGDLS, CDR2 YYNGEE. With 0 bases removed from V and 2 bases from J, the gap between germline ends came to 12 bases. The CDR3 is made up of 15 amino acids. CDR3 coding DNA: TGTGCCAGCAGCGTAGGGCAACTACCCACCTACGAGCAGTACTTC. Translating gives CASSVGQLPTYEQYF.

The V and J genes are TRBV5-4 and TRBJ1-1; a weak D match, TRBD1 (5 bases). CDR1 is SGHNT and CDR2 is YYREEE in the germline V gene (reference sequence). V lost 7 bases and J 3 bases, leaving 19 bases between the germline ends. The CDR3 length is 15 residues. In DNA form, the CDR3 reads TGTGCCAGCTCGCACCGGGGCTGGGGGTACACTGAAGCTTTCTTT. Encoded protein: CASSHRGWGYTEAFF.

This rearrangement joins TRBV27 to TRBJ1-1, with 8 bases aligning to TRBD1. V dropped 6 bases and J dropped 3; count of bases not matched to a gene: 3. Germline-derived CDR1 and CDR2 are MNHEY and SMNVEV (reference sequence). This CDR3 region has 13 residues. The CDR3 DNA follows: TGTGCCAGCAGCTACAGGGGGGACACTGAAGCTTTCTTT. Its translation: CASSYRGDTEAFF.

The chain recombines TRBV3-1 (or the pseudogene TRBV3-2) with TRBJ1-4; D remains ambiguous. V was clipped by 0 bases and J by 4 bases, with 6 bases between them. This CDR3 comprises 14 residues. Germline CDR1 reads LGHDT; CDR2 reads YNNKEL (reference sequence). The CDR3 DNA reads TGTGCCAGCAGCCAAGATTATTTTAATGAAAAACTGTTTTTT. Its protein product is CASSQDYFNEKLFF.

The chain combines TRBV3-1 (or the pseudogene TRBV3-2) with TRBJ2-5; 8 nucleotides line up with TRBD1. This CDR3 region has 15 residues. The germline gives CDR1 LGHDT, CDR2 YNNKEL (reference sequence). V lost 3 bases to trimming and J lost 5 bases; unmatched junction nucleotides: 8. CDR3 DNA sequence: TGTGCCAGCAGCCAGGCGGGACAGGCATTGGAGACCCAGTACTTC. As protein: CASSQAGQALETQYF.

This clone was found once. The genes are TRBV7-8 and TRBJ1-1; D is unclear. V was clipped by 7 bases and J by 11 bases, with 26 bases between them. This CDR3 spans 15 amino acids. Germline-derived CDR1 and CDR2 are SGHVS and FQNEAQ. CDR3 nucleotide sequence: TGTGCCAGCATAAGCTTGGACCTTGGAAATTTCGGGGCTTTCTTT. Amino acids: CASISLDLGNFGAFF.

The chain has TRBV27 and TRBJ1-2; 8 positions agree with TRBD1. The V gene's germline CDR1 is MNHEY and CDR2 SMNVEV (reference sequence). Germline trimming cut 5 bases from V and 4 bases from J; bases unmatched to any gene: 9. This CDR3 contains 15 residues. This CDR3 is CASSPSGQAGYGYTF. In DNA form, the CDR3 reads TGTGCCAGCAGTCCCTCGGGACAGGCGGGCTATGGCTACACCTTC.